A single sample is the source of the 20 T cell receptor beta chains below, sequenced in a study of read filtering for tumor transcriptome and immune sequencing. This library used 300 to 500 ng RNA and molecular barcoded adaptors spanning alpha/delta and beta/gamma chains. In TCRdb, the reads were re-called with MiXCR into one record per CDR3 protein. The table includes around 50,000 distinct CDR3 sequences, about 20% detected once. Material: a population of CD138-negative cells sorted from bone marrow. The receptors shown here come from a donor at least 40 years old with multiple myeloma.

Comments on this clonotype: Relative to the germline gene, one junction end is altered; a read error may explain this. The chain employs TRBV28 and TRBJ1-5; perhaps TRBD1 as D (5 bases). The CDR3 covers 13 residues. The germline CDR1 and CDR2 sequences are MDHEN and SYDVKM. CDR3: CASSWGSRQPPHF. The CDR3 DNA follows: TGTGCCAGCAGTTGGGGGTCTCGTCAGCCCCCGCATTTT.

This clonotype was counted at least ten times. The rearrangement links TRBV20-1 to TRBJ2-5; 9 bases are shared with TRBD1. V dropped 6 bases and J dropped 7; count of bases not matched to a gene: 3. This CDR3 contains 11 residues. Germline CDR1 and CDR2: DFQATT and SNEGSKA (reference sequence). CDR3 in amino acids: CSAGQGGTQYF. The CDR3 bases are TGCAGTGCGGGACAGGGCGGGACCCAGTACTTC.

The CDR3 nucleotides are TGCAGCGTTCACGTGTACGACACTCAGTACTTC. Protein: CSVHVYDTQYF. V gene TRBV29-1 combines with J gene TRBJ2-4, with D unresolved. The CDR3 sequence is 11 residues long. The germline CDR1 and CDR2 sequences are SQVTM and ANQGSEA. Trimming left V 5 bases short and J 12 bases short, with 14 bases between.

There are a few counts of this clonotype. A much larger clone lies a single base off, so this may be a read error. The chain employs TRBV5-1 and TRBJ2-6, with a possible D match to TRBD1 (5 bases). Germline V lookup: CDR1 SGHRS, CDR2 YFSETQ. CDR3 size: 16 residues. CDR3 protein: CASSLESSPGANVLIF. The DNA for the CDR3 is TGCGCCAGCAGCTTGGAATCGAGCCCTGGGGCCAACGTCCTGATTTTC.

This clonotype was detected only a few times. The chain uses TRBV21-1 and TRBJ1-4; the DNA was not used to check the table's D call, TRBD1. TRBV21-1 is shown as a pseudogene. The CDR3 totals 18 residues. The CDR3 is CASRKGFGMRCDNEKLFF. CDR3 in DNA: TGTGCCAGCAGAAAGGGTTTCGGGATGAGATGTGATAATGAAAAACTGTTTTTT.

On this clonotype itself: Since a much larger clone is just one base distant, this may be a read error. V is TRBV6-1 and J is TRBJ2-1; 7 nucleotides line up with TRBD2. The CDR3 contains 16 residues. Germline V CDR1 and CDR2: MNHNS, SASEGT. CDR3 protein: CASSERASGIYNEQLF. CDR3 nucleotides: TGTGCCAGCAGTGAAAGGGCTAGCGGAATATACAATGAGCAGCTCTTC.

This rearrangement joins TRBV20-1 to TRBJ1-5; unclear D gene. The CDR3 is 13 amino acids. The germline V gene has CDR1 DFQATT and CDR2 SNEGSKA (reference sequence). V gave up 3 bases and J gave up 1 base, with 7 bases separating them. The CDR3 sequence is CSARGKSNQPQHF. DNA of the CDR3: TGCAGTGCTAGGGGTAAGAGCAATCAGCCCCAGCATTTT.

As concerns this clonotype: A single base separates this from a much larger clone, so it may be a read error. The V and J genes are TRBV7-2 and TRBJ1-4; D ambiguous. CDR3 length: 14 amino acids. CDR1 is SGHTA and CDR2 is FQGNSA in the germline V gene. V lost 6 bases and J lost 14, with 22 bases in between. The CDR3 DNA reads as TGTGCCAGCAGACTAAGACACCGGAATGGAAAGCTGTTTTTT. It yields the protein CASRLRHRNGKLFF. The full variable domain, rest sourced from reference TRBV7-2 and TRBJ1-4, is GAGVSQSPSNKVTEKGKDVELRCDPISGHTALYWYRQSLGQGLEFLIYFQGNSAPDKSGLPSDRFSAERTGGSVSTLTIQRTQQEDSAVYLCASRLRHRNGKLFFGSGTQLSVL.

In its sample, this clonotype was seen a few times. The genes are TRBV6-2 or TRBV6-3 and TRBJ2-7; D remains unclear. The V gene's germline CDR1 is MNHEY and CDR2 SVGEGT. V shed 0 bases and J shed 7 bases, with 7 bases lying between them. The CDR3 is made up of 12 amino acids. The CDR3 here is CASSYSPGEQYF. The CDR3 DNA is TGTGCCAGCAGTTACTCCCCCGGAGAGCAGTACTTC.

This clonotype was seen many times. CDR3 bases: TGCAGCGTTGAAAGTGAGACCCAGTACTTC. Protein sequence: CSVESETQYF. This chain connects TRBV29-1 to TRBJ2-5; the D is unclear. The CDR3 consists of 10 residues. From germline, CDR1 is SQVTM and CDR2 ANQGSEA. V was shortened by 2 bases and J by 5 bases, with 3 bases between the two germline ends.

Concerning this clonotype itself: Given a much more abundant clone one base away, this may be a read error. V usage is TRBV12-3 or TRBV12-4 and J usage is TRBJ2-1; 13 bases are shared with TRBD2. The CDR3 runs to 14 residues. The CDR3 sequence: CASSGGTSGIGALF. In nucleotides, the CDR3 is TGTGCCAGCAGTGGGGGGACTAGCGGGATCGGTGCGCTCTTC.

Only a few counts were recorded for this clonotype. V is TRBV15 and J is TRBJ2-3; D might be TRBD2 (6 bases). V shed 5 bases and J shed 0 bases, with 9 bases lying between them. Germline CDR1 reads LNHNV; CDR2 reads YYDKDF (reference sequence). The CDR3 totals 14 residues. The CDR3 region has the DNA TGTGCCACCAGCGGAGGGACTAGCACAGATACGCAGTATTTT. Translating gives CATSGGTSTDTQYF.

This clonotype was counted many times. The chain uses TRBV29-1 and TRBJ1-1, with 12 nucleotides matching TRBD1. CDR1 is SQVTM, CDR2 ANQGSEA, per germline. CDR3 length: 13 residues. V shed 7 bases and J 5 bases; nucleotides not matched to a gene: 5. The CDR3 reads CSAEGQGATEAFF. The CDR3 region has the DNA TGCAGCGCCGAGGGACAGGGGGCTACTGAAGCTTTCTTT.

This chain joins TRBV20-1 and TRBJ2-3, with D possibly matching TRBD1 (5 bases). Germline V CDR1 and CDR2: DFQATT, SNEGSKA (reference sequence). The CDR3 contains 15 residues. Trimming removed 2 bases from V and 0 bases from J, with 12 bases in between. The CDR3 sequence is CSARSPGISTDTQYF. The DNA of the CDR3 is TGCAGTGCTAGAAGCCCAGGGATCAGCACAGATACGCAGTATTTT.

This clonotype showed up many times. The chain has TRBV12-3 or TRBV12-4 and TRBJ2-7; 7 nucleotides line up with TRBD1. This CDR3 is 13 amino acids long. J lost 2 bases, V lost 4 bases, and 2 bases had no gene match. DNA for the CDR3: TGTGCCAGCAGTTGGGGACAGACCTACGAGCAGTACTTC. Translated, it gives CASSWGQTYEQYF.

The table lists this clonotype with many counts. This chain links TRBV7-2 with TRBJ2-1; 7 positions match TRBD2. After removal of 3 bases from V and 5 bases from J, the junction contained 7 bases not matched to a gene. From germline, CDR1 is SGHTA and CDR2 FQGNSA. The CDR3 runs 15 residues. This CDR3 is CASSFAGGRNNEQFF. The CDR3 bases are TGTGCCAGCAGCTTCGCCGGCGGGAGAAACAATGAGCAGTTCTTC. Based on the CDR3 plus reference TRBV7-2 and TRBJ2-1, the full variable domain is GAGVSQSPSNKVTEKGKDVELRCDPISGHTALYWYRQSLGQGLEFLIYFQGNSAPDKSGLPSDRFSAERTGGSVSTLTIQRTQQEDSAVYLCASSFAGGRNNEQFFGPGTRLTVL.

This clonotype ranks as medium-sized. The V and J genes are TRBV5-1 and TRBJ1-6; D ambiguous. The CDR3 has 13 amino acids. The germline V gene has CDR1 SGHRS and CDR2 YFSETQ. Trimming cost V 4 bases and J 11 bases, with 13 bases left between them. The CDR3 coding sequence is TGCGCCAGCAGCCTTTATGGGGAGGCACCCCTCCACTTT. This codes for CASSLYGEAPLHF.

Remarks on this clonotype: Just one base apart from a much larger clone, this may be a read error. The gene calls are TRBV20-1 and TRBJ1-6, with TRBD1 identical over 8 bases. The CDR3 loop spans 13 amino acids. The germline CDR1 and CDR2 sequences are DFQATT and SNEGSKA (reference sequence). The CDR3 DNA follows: TGCAGTGCTTGGACAGGGATAAATTCACCCCTCTACTTT. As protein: CSAWTGINSPLYF.

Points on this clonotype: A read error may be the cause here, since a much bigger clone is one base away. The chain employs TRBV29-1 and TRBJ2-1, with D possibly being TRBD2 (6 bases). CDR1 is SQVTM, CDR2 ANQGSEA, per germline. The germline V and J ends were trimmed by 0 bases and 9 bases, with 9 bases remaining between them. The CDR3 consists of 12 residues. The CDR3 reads CSVEETGSEQFF. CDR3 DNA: TGCAGCGTTGAAGAGACCGGGAGTGAGCAGTTCTTC.

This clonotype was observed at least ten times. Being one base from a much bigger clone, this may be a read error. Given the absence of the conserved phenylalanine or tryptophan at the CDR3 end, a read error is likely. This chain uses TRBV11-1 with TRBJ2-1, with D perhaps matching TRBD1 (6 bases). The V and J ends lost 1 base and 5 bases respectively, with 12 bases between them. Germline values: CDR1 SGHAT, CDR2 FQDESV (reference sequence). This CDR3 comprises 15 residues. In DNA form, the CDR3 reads TGTGCCAGCAGCTTAGAAGGGGGTGTAAACAATGAGCAGTTCTCC. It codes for CASSLEGGVNNEQFS.